A single sample gave rise to the 32 T cell receptor beta chains below, sequenced in a study of T cell responses to AZD1222 COVID-19 vaccine. Repertoires were generated with immunoSEQ multiplex PCR, while TCRdb's copy carries only in-frame clones and drops some. The sample has 160,000 or so clones; 90% are singletons. The material was peripheral blood, obtained 28 days after the second dose of the MenACWY control vaccine. The receptors shown here come from an adult who received the MenACWY meningococcal vaccine as a control.

This clone was recorded once. The chain recombines TRBV19 with TRBJ2-7, with 8 bases aligning to TRBD1. The CDR3 is made up of 16 amino acids. CDR1 and CDR2 from the germline V gene are LNHDA and SQIVND (reference sequence). V was clipped by 3 bases and J by 3 bases; unmatched bases: 10. The CDR3 bases are TGTGCCAGTAGTATGCAGGGGGCCCAACCAGTCTACGAGCAGTACTTC. Translation: CASSMQGAQPVYEQYF.

In its sample, this clone was seen a few times. The rearrangement uses TRBV20-1 and TRBJ2-3; a possible D gene is TRBD2 (5 bases). V was pared by 3 bases and J by 2 bases, with 12 bases between. The CDR3 consists of 14 residues. The germline gives CDR1 DFQATT, CDR2 SNEGSKA (reference sequence). CDR3 region: CSASRLADTDTQYF. In DNA, the CDR3 is TGCAGTGCTAGTAGGCTAGCAGACACAGATACGCAGTATTTT.

This chain uses TRBV10-3 with TRBJ1-2; 9 bases agree with TRBD1. The CDR3 runs 14 residues. The junction had 11 bases not matched to a gene; V was cut back by 8 bases and J by 7 bases. CDR1 is ENHRY and CDR2 is SYGVKD in the germline V gene. CDR3 DNA: TGTGCCATCGGGACAGGGAATTTTAATCTTGGCTACACCTTC. Translated: CAIGTGNFNLGYTF.

The J gene is TRBJ1-1, the V gene TRBV6-2 or TRBV6-3; D uncertain. The germline V and J ends were trimmed by 0 bases and 5 bases, with 7 bases remaining between them. The CDR3 sequence is 13 residues long. The germline V gene encodes CDR1 MNHEY and CDR2 SVGEGT. The CDR3, as DNA: TGTGCCAGCAGTTACTCAGTGGGGACTGAAGCTTTCTTT. Translation: CASSYSVGTEAFF.

Here the CDR3 DNA reads TGTGCCAGCAGTACCGGGACAGGGGGAGACAATCAGCCCCAGCATTTT. Amino acids: CASSTGTGGDNQPQHF. This chain connects TRBV5-6 to TRBJ1-5; 11 bases are shared with TRBD1. J lost 3 bases, V lost 5 bases, and 7 bases had no gene match. The germline gives CDR1 SGHDT, CDR2 YYEEEE. The CDR3 sequence is 16 residues long.

This clone was seen once. The DNA of the CDR3 is TGTGCCTCCGGGCGGACCTCCTACGAGCAGTACTTC. Its protein is CASGRTSYEQYF. This chain links TRBV2 with TRBJ2-7; no clear D. V lost 11 bases to trimming and J lost 0 bases, with 11 bases between them. The CDR3 consists of 12 residues. Germline CDR1 and CDR2: SNHLY and FYNNEI.

The V call is TRBV7-2, the J call TRBJ1-1; D ambiguous. Trimming stripped 1 base from V and 5 bases from J, with 5 bases between. The CDR3 covers 12 residues. The germline CDR1 and CDR2 sequences are SGHTA and FQGNSA. The DNA for the CDR3 is TGTGCCAGCAGCTTAGGACGTACTGAAGCTTTCTTT. This codes for CASSLGRTEAFF.

This sequence joins TRBV24-1 and TRBJ2-1; 11 bases are shared with TRBD2. The CDR3 is made up of 17 amino acids. The germline CDR1 and CDR2 sequences are KGHDR and SFDVKD. Germline trimming cut 2 bases from V and 7 bases from J; bases unmatched to any gene: 9. The CDR3 is CATSDSVVAGGTNEQFF. The DNA for the CDR3 is TGTGCCACCAGTGATTCGGTTGTAGCGGGAGGGACAAATGAGCAGTTCTTC.

V usage is TRBV5-5 and J usage is TRBJ1-1; a possible D gene is TRBD1 (6 bases). The CDR3 totals 17 residues. The V end lost 0 bases, the J end lost 0 bases, and 15 bases lay between the germline ends. CDR1 is SGHKS, CDR2 YYEKEE, per germline (reference sequence). CDR3 loop: CASSLAGAPLMNTEAFF. Here the CDR3 DNA reads TGTGCCAGCAGCTTGGCAGGGGCTCCACTAATGAACACTGAAGCTTTCTTT. Drawing the rest from reference TRBV5-5 and TRBJ1-1, the complete variable domain is DAGVTQSPTHLIKTRGQQVTLRCSPISGHKSVSWYQQVLGQGPQFIFQYYEKEERGRGNFPDRFSARQFPNYSSELNVNALLLGDSALYLCASSLAGAPLMNTEAFFGQGTRLTVV.

This chain joins TRBV28 and TRBJ2-4; 7 nucleotides match TRBD2. The CDR3 length is 16 residues. Germline V lookup: CDR1 MDHEN, CDR2 SYDVKM. Trimming took 3 bases from V and 4 from J; bases not matched to a gene: 9. CDR3 in amino acids: CASSFSYGGEKNIQYF. The CDR3 DNA is TGTGCCAGCAGTTTTAGTTATGGGGGGGAGAAAAACATTCAGTACTTC.

The chain employs TRBV5-6 and TRBJ1-2; the D is unclear. The CDR3 spans 13 residues. CDR1 is SGHDT, CDR2 YYEEEE, per germline. Trimming took off 2 bases at V and 7 bases at J, with 12 bases between the two ends. CDR3 sequence (DNA): TGTGCCAGCAGCTTTCCGGGGATCGGTGGCTACACCTTC. Its translation: CASSFPGIGGYTF.

This chain uses TRBV2 with TRBJ2-2; TRBD1 agrees at 9 bases. CDR1 is SNHLY, CDR2 FYNNEI, per germline. The V and J ends lost 6 bases and 4 bases, in that order; junction bases with no gene match: 6. The length of the CDR3 is 15 residues. CDR3: CASSRDRVGTGELFF. CDR3 DNA: TGTGCCAGCAGCCGGGACAGGGTTGGCACCGGGGAGCTGTTTTTT.

The chain couples TRBV7-2 to TRBJ1-5; D remains ambiguous. The V gene's germline CDR1 is SGHTA and CDR2 FQGNSA. This CDR3 contains 13 residues. The V end was cut by 1 base, the J end by 4 bases, with 5 bases between. The CDR3 sequence: CASSLDVNQPQHF. In nucleotides, the CDR3 is TGTGCCAGCAGCTTAGACGTGAATCAGCCCCAGCATTTT.

The rearrangement uses TRBV7-2 and TRBJ1-2; 8 bases agree with TRBD1. The V and J ends lost 1 base and 1 base, in that order; junction bases with no gene match: 2. Germline V gives CDR1 SGHTA, CDR2 FQGNSA. This CDR3 spans 15 amino acids. CDR3 nucleotide sequence: TGTGCCAGCAGCTTAGGGACAGGGTTTAACTATGGCTACACCTTC. Its protein is CASSLGTGFNYGYTF.

The gene calls are TRBV7-9 and TRBJ2-6; D remains ambiguous. The CDR3 consists of 16 residues. Germline V gene lookup returns CDR1 SEHNR and CDR2 FQNEAQ (reference sequence). Trimming removed 1 base from V and 0 bases from J, with 7 bases in between. The CDR3 sequence is CASSLGLFSGANVLTF. For the CDR3, the DNA is TGTGCCAGCAGCTTAGGTCTGTTCTCTGGGGCCAACGTCCTGACTTTC.

The V gene is TRBV4-3, the J gene TRBJ1-1; TRBD1 is a possible D gene (6 bases). The length of the CDR3 is 15 residues. The V end was cut by 1 base, the J end by 4 bases, with 13 bases between. Germline assignment: CDR1 LGHNA and CDR2 YSLEER. The CDR3 DNA is TGCGCCAGCAGCCAAGGGGGCCTAGGGGGCACTGAAGCTTTCTTT. Residues: CASSQGGLGGTEAFF.

The chain uses TRBV19 and TRBJ2-3; TRBD1 matches at 8 bases. Per germline, CDR1 LNHDA and CDR2 SQIVND (reference sequence). The junction had 9 bases not matched to a gene; V was cut back by 6 bases and J by 1 base. The CDR3 has 16 residues. The CDR3 bases are TGTGCCAGTAGCGCCGTACAGGGGGAAGGCACAGATACGCAGTATTTT. Its translation: CASSAVQGEGTDTQYF.

V usage is TRBV18 and J usage is TRBJ1-1, with D maybe TRBD1 (6 bases). The V gene's germline CDR1 is KGHSH and CDR2 LQKENI. This CDR3 spans 14 amino acids. V was shortened by 3 bases and J by 2 bases, with 10 bases between the two germline ends. Here the CDR3 DNA reads TGTGCCAGCTCACCGTCAGGGACAAACACTGAAGCTTTCTTT. It translates to CASSPSGTNTEAFF.

The chain joins TRBV2 to TRBJ1-2; D may be TRBD1 (6 bases). Germline V lookup: CDR1 SNHLY, CDR2 FYNNEI. The CDR3 contains 14 residues. V gave up 10 bases and J gave up 6 bases, with 21 bases separating them. The CDR3 DNA follows: TGTGCCACACGGGGGCAGGGAGCTTTGGATGGCTACACCTTC. Protein: CATRGQGALDGYTF.

This chain connects TRBV30 to TRBJ1-2; D not certain. This CDR3 comprises 16 residues. Trimming took off 1 base at V and 7 bases at J, with 22 bases between the two ends. Germline CDR1 and CDR2: GTSNPN and SVGIG (reference sequence). The chain's CDR3 is CAWSDPNVGVTTGYTF. Written as DNA, the CDR3 is TGTGCCTGGAGTGACCCTAACGTTGGGGTGACCACTGGCTACACCTTC.

The rearrangement joins TRBV29-1 to TRBJ1-1, with D possibly being TRBD1 (5 bases). The CDR3 totals 13 residues. Per germline, CDR1 SQVTM and CDR2 ANQGSEA. The V end lost 4 bases, the J end lost 1 base, and 10 bases lay between the germline ends. The CDR3 nucleotides read TGCAGCGTTGGTTTAGGGACGAACACTGAAGCTTTCTTT. Encoded protein: CSVGLGTNTEAFF.

The V and J genes are TRBV7-9 and TRBJ1-5; D might be TRBD1 (5 bases). CDR3 length: 15 residues. The V end was cut by 0 bases, the J end by 7 bases, with 13 bases between. In germline, CDR1 is SEHNR, CDR2 FQNEAQ (reference sequence). The CDR3 region is CASSLAGEVIQPQHF. In nucleotides, the CDR3 is TGTGCCAGCAGCTTAGCAGGGGAGGTCATACAGCCCCAGCATTTT.

The V gene is TRBV9, the J gene TRBJ2-2; 10 nucleotides match TRBD2. The CDR3 runs to 15 residues. Losses at the gene ends were 4 bases for V and 3 bases for J; bases not matched to a gene: 3. CDR1 is SGDLS, CDR2 YYNGEE, per germline. For the CDR3, the DNA is TGTGCCAGCAGCTCCGGACTAGCGGACACCGGGGAGCTGTTTTTT. Protein sequence: CASSSGLADTGELFF.

Here the CDR3 reads CAWSLWDTYNSPLHF. The CDR3, as DNA: TGTGCCTGGAGTCTCTGGGATACCTATAATTCACCCCTCCACTTT. The chain joins TRBV30 to TRBJ1-6; D is uncertain. Germline CDR1 is GTSNPN and CDR2 is SVGIG (reference sequence). This CDR3 comprises 15 residues. V was shortened by 2 bases and J by 2 bases, with 10 bases between the two germline ends.

The CDR3 loop is CSVPSGWRARETQYF. DNA of the CDR3: TGCAGCGTCCCCTCGGGGTGGAGGGCGCGGGAGACCCAGTACTTC. The chain recombines TRBV29-1 with TRBJ2-5, with a weak D call TRBD2 (6 bases). The CDR3 contains 15 residues. Trimming shortened V by 6 bases and J by 5 bases, and 22 bases separated the two germline ends. The germline V gene has CDR1 SQVTM and CDR2 ANQGSEA.

The gene calls are TRBV9 and TRBJ2-7; TRBD2 matches at 7 bases. With V trimmed by 4 bases and J by 1 base, 8 bases remained unmatched. The germline gives CDR1 SGDLS, CDR2 YYNGEE. There are 15 residues in the CDR3. CDR3 nucleotide sequence: TGTGCCAGCAGCCCTGGTAGCGGGCTTTCCTACGAGCAGTACTTC. Its protein is CASSPGSGLSYEQYF.

V and J are TRBV19 and TRBJ2-1; TRBD1 aligns across 10 bases. With V trimmed by 5 bases and J by 0 bases, 10 bases remained unmatched. Germline loops: CDR1 LNHDA, CDR2 SQIVND (reference sequence). CDR3 length: 18 residues. The CDR3 loop reads CASSFLDRGIISYNEQFF. The CDR3 nucleotides read TGTGCCAGTAGTTTCCTGGACAGGGGGATAATCTCCTACAATGAGCAGTTCTTC.

The chain carries TRBV6-5 and TRBJ1-2; TRBD1 aligns across 10 bases. Germline V gives CDR1 MNHEY, CDR2 SVGAGI. The CDR3 is 14 residues long. J was trimmed by 7 bases and V by 2 bases; bases with no gene match: 4. CDR3 sequence: CASSYARDRGGYTF. The CDR3 bases are TGTGCCAGCAGTTACGCCCGGGACAGGGGTGGCTACACCTTC.

V gene TRBV14 combines with J gene TRBJ2-7, with D uncertain. The CDR3 spans 12 residues. Between the trimmed V and J ends, which lost 2 bases and 3 bases, there was a span of 5 bases. Germline V gene sequence: CDR1 SGHDN, CDR2 FVKESK. CDR3 protein: CASSQISYEQYF. For the CDR3, the DNA is TGTGCCAGCAGCCAAATTAGCTACGAGCAGTACTTC.

The J gene is TRBJ1-2, the V gene TRBV6-6; 8 nucleotides match TRBD1. V gave up 7 bases and J gave up 7 bases; unmatched junction bases: 11. The CDR3 spans 14 residues. Germline V gene sequence: CDR1 MNHNY, CDR2 SVGAGI (reference sequence). CDR3 sequence reads: CASTRTGSERGYTF. The CDR3 DNA reads as TGTGCCAGCACCCGGACAGGGTCGGAGCGTGGCTACACCTTC.

This clone came up once. The chain recombines TRBV11-2 with TRBJ1-5; no clear D. The CDR3 spans 13 residues. Germline lookup yields CDR1 SGHAT and CDR2 FQNNGV. The ends were cut back, 5 bases at V and 7 bases at J, with 12 bases in the middle. The DNA for the CDR3 is TGTGCCAGCAGCCCACAGACGGGGCAGCCCCAGCATTTT. Its translation is CASSPQTGQPQHF. Filled out from reference TRBV11-2 and TRBJ1-5, the complete variable domain reads EAGVAQSPRYKIIEKRQSVAFWCNPISGHATLYWYQQILGQGPKLLIQFQNNGVVDDSQLPKDRFSAERLKGVDSTLKIQPAKLEDSAVYLCASSPQTGQPQHFGDGTRLSIL.

The chain recombines TRBV30 with TRBJ1-1; possibly TRBD1 for D (5 bases). V was shortened by 0 bases and J by 6 bases, with 17 bases between the two germline ends. Germline V gene sequence: CDR1 GTSNPN, CDR2 SVGIG (reference sequence). This CDR3 has 15 residues. The CDR3 DNA reads TGTGCCTGGAGTGTTTACTATGGCGGGGACGCTGAAGCTTTCTTT. Translating it yields CAWSVYYGGDAEAFF.